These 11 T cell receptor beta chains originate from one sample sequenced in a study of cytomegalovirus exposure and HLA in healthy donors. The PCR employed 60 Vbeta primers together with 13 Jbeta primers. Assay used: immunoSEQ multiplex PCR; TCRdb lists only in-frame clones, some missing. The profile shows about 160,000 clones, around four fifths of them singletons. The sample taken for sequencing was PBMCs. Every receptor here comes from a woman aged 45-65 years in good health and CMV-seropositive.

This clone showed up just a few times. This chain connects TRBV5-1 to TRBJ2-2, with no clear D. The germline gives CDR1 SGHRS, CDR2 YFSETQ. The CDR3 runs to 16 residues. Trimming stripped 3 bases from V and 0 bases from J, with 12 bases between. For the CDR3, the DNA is TGCGCCAGCAGCTATACACTGGGCCCGAACACCGGGGAGCTGTTTTTT. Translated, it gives CASSYTLGPNTGELFF.

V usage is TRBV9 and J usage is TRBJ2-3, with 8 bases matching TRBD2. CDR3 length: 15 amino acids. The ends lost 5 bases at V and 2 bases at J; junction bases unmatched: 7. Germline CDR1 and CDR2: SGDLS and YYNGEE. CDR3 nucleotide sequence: TGTGCCAGCAGTCCAGCGGGAGATCCCACAGATACGCAGTATTTT. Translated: CASSPAGDPTDTQYF.

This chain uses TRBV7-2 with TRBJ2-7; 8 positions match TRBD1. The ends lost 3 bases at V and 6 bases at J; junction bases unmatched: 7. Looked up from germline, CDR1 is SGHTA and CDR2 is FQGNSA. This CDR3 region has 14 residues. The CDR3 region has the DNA TGTGCCAGCAGCTTTGACAGGGGTCTAGGCGAGCAGTACTTC. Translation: CASSFDRGLGEQYF.

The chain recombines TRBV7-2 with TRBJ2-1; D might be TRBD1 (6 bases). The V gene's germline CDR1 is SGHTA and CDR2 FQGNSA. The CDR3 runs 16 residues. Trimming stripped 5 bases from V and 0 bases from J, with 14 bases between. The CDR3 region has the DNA TGTGCCAGCAGCGTACAGGGTTATAGCTCCTACAATGAGCAGTTCTTC. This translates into CASSVQGYSSYNEQFF.

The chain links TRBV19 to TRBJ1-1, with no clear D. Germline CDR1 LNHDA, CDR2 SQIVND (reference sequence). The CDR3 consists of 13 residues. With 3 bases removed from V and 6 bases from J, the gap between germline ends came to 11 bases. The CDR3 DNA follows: TGTGCCAGTAGTATCCCCTACGGGTCTGAAGCTTTCTTT. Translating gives CASSIPYGSEAFF.

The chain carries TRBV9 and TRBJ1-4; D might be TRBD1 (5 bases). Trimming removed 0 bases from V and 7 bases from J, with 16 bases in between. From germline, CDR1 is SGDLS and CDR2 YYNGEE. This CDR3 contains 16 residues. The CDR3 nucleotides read TGTGCCAGCAGCGTAGTGCCGACAGCGGGTGGTGAAAAACTGTTTTTT. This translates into CASSVVPTAGGEKLFF.

CDR3 loop: CASMVGAGAETQYF. For the CDR3, the DNA is TGCGCCAGCATGGTCGGAGCGGGAGCTGAGACCCAGTACTTC. The chain joins TRBV5-1 to TRBJ2-5; TRBD2 agrees at 8 bases. CDR1 and CDR2 from the germline V gene are SGHRS and YFSETQ. The CDR3 length is 14 residues. After removal of 6 bases from V and 5 bases from J, the junction contained 9 bases not matched to a gene.

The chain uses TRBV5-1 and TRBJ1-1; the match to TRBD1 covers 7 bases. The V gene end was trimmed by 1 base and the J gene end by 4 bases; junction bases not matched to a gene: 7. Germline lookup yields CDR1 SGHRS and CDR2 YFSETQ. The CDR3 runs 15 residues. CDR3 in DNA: TGCGCCAGCAGCTTGAGCCCGGCAGGGGGCACTGAAGCTTTCTTT. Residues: CASSLSPAGGTEAFF.

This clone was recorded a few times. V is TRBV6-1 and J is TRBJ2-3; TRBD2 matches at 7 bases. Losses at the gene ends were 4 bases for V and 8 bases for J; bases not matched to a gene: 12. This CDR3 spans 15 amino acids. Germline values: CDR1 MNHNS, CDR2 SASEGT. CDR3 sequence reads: CASSAGSGAISTQYF. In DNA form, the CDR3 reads TGTGCCAGCAGTGCGGGCAGCGGGGCAATAAGTACGCAGTATTTT.

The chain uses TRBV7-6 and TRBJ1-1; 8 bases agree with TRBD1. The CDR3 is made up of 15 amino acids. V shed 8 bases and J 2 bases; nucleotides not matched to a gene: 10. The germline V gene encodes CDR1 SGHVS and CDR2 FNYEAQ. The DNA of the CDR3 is TGTGCCAGCTCTTCTGGGGCAGGGGGCAACACTGAAGCTTTCTTT. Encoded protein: CASSSGAGGNTEAFF.

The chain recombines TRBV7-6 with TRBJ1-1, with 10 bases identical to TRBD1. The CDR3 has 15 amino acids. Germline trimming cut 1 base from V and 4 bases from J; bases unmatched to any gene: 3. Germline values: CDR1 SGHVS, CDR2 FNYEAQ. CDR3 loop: CASSLGGQGSTEAFF. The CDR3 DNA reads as TGTGCCAGCAGCTTAGGGGGACAGGGGAGCACTGAAGCTTTCTTT.